A selection of T cell receptor beta chains follows, all from one sample in a study of T-cell memory formation after mild COVID-19. Via MiXCR, TCRdb re-called the 5' RACE reads, giving one row per CDR3 protein. The sample has a few hundred thousand distinct CDR3 sequences, approximately 21% seen once; the top ten hold approximately 8.4%. The sequencing input was PBMCs or a T cell subset sorted from them (not recorded which). The receptors originated from an adult woman who had mild COVID-19 (a few samples of this study predate the infection). Cell type and time point are not known. Each CDR3 is given with its conserved first and last residue. The D gene is left open where the match is weak. Clone size is given for some rows only: seen once, a few or many times, or a class if the clone is expanded.

j_call v_call clone_size d_call cdr3_aa cdr3_nt
TRBJ1-5 TRBV28 NA NA CAGAESNQPQHF TGTGCAGGGGCAGAGAGCAATCAGCCCCAGCATTTT
TRBJ2-1 TRBV5-1 NA NA CASSLGSGTHNEQFF TGCGCCAGCAGCTTGGGTAGCGGTACCCACAATGAGCAGTTCTTC
TRBJ2-1 TRBV5-6 NA NA CASSLGWGSSSYNEQFF TGTGCCAGCAGCTTGGGGTGGGGGAGTTCCTCCTACAATGAGCAGTTCTTC
TRBJ2-3 TRBV12-3/TRBV12-4 NA TRBD2 CASSLYAGVGTDTQYF TGTGCCAGCAGTTTATACGCGGGGGTGGGCACAGATACGCAGTATTTT
TRBJ1-1 TRBV7-2 few TRBD1 CASTRKDRVLDTEAFF TGTGCCAGCACGCGCAAGGACAGGGTATTGGACACTGAAGCTTTCTTT
TRBJ1-2 TRBV6-5 NA NA CASSPTNGGGPLGYTF TGTGCCAGCAGTCCCACGAATGGGGGGGGGCCGTTAGGCTACACCTTC
TRBJ2-7 TRBV20-1 NA TRBD1 CSAEGDRGNYEQYF TGCAGTGCAGAGGGGGACAGGGGAAACTACGAGCAGTACTTC
TRBJ2-5 TRBV7-9 few NA CASSQGRGLRNLRQETQYF TGTGCCAGCAGTCAGGGTAGGGGGTTGCGTAACCTCCGCCAAGAGACCCAGTACTTC
TRBJ2-5 TRBV15 NA NA CATSPRAERETQYF TGTGCCACCAGCCCAAGGGCGGAGCGGGAGACCCAGTACTTC
TRBJ2-1 TRBV5-1 few NA CASTARGNSYNEQFF TGCGCCAGCACCGCGAGGGGGAACTCCTACAATGAGCAGTTCTTC
TRBJ1-1 TRBV20-1 few TRBD1 CSAGGQGGVYTEAFF TGCAGTGCTGGGGGACAGGGAGGGGTGTACACTGAAGCTTTCTTT
TRBJ2-7 TRBV15 NA NA CATSRDLNGRWRSEQYF TGTGCCACCAGCAGAGATCTAAACGGGCGGTGGAGAAGCGAGCAGTACTTC
TRBJ1-2 TRBV5-6 many NA CASSLAGTANYGYTF TGTGCCAGCAGCTTGGCGGGGACGGCTAACTATGGCTACACCTTC
TRBJ1-1 TRBV7-2 NA NA CASSLEHRTEAFF TGTGCCAGCAGCTTAGAACACCGAACTGAAGCTTTCTTT
TRBJ2-7 TRBV4-1 once NA CASSQDRLGAAYEQYF TGCGCCAGCAGCCAAGATCGACTCGGAGCAGCCTACGAGCAGTACTTC
TRBJ2-1 TRBV12-3/TRBV12-4 few TRBD2 CASSPKREGNREQFF TGTGCCAGCAGTCCCAAGCGGGAGGGTAACCGAGAGCAGTTCTTC
TRBJ2-1 TRBV5-1 NA NA CASTYVGHNEQFF TGCGCCAGCACCTATGTCGGGCACAATGAGCAGTTCTTC
TRBJ1-1 TRBV20-1 NA TRBD1 CSAMGDRRRGTEAFF TGCAGTGCTATGGGGGACAGGCGAAGGGGCACTGAAGCTTTCTTT
TRBJ2-1 TRBV5-5 few TRBD2 CASSVTSGDRNEQFF TGTGCCAGCAGCGTGACTAGCGGGGACCGCAATGAGCAGTTCTTC
TRBJ2-5 TRBV20-1 NA NA CSAPPLGEPETQYF TGCAGTGCGCCGCCTTTGGGGGAGCCGGAGACCCAGTACTTC
TRBJ2-1 TRBV7-9 NA NA CASSLRGKVNEQFF TGTGCCAGCAGCTTAAGGGGAAAGGTCAATGAGCAGTTCTTC
TRBJ2-2 TRBV2 once NA CASSESGTTGELFF TGTGCCAGCAGTGAGTCTGGAACCACCGGTGAGCTGTTTTTT
TRBJ1-1 TRBV5-6 NA NA CASSSWGRANTEAFF TGTGCCAGCAGCTCCTGGGGCCGGGCGAACACTGAAGCTTTCTTT
TRBJ1-2 TRBV7-6 NA NA CASSLGGDSLIGYTF TGTGCCAGCAGCTTAGGGGGGGATTCACTCATTGGCTACACCTTC
TRBJ1-5 TRBV24-1 NA TRBD1 CATSVGQINQPQHF TGTGCCACCAGTGTGGGACAGATAAATCAGCCCCAGCATTTT
TRBJ1-2 TRBV12-3/TRBV12-4 few NA CASSLGGIGYTF TGTGCCAGCAGTTTGGGGGGAATCGGCTACACCTTC
TRBJ2-7 TRBV21-1 NA NA CASSTVAAYEQYF TGTGCCAGCAGCACAGTAGCGGCCTACGAGCAGTACTTC
TRBJ2-1 TRBV19 few TRBD1 CASATGQTNNEQFF TGTGCCAGCGCGACGGGACAGACTAACAATGAGCAGTTCTTC
TRBJ2-4 TRBV3-1 NA NA CASSQDRKGWGIQYF TGTGCCAGCAGCCAAGATAGGAAGGGTTGGGGCATTCAGTACTTC
TRBJ1-4 TRBV20-1 NA TRBD1 CSASLDRAGVGTNEKLFF TGCAGTGCTAGCTTGGACAGGGCGGGGGTTGGGACTAATGAAAAACTGTTTTTT
TRBJ2-7 TRBV6-2/TRBV6-3 many NA CASSYLGTAAYEQYF TGTGCCAGCAGTTACCTCGGAACCGCCGCCTACGAGCAGTACTTC
TRBJ1-5 TRBV24-1 NA NA CATSESTPAGDQPQHF TGTGCCACCAGTGAATCGACCCCGGCGGGCGATCAGCCCCAGCATTTT
TRBJ2-3 TRBV5-1 few TRBD2 CASSFGLAGIQDTQYF TGCGCCAGCAGCTTTGGACTAGCGGGGATCCAGGATACGCAGTATTTT
TRBJ2-1 TRBV24-1 few NA CATSDSSTTHNEQFF TGTGCCACCAGTGATTCCTCCACTACTCACAATGAGCAGTTCTTC
TRBJ1-1 TRBV19 NA NA CASSTRTVSYEAFF TGTGCCAGTAGTACCCGGACAGTGTCTTACGAAGCTTTCTTT
TRBJ1-3 TRBV30 NA TRBD1 CARTRGGTGDAGNTIYF TGTGCCCGGACGCGAGGGGGGACAGGAGACGCTGGAAACACCATATATTTT